This TCR beta chain is drawn from a study of blood T cell repertoires in COVID-19. The V gene end was trimmed by 6 bases and the J gene end by 4 bases; junction bases not matched to a gene: 5. Germline lookup yields CDR1 LNHDA and CDR2 SQIVND (reference sequence). CDR3 size: 15 residues. Clones were read by immunoSEQ multiplex PCR, and TCRdb kept only the in-frame ones, dropping some. The repertoire holds 90,000 to 130,000 clones, approximately 79% seen once, with about a sixth in the top ten. The sequence came from a woman of 80 years or more with active or convalescent COVID-19. Sequencing input: peripheral blood. V usage is TRBV19 and J usage is TRBJ2-1; 11 bases fit TRBD1. The CDR3 nucleotides read TGTGCCAGTAGCCCAGGACAGGGGGCGTACAATGAGCAGTTCTTC. Amino acid sequence: CASSPGQGAYNEQFF.